This TCR beta chain was sequenced during a study of glioma-infiltrating T cells. Per germline, CDR1 MDHEN and CDR2 SYDVKM. Trimming stripped 6 bases from V and 2 bases from J, with 21 bases between. The CDR3 extends over 17 amino acids. Amplification of TCR alpha and beta CDR3 regions from RNA used iRepertoire nested multiplex PCR. TCRdb re-analysed the multiplex PCR reads in MiXCR, keeping a single row per CDR3 protein. The sample contains 400,000 or so distinct CDR3 sequences, 35% to 45% of which appear only once. About this clonotype: What it recognizes is unknown.

Points from the study as a whole: Signature shared blood CDR3 motifs were enriched in low-divergence and depleted in high-divergence patients.

The TCR originated in a human donor with low-grade glioma or glioblastoma, undergoing nonglioma brain surgery, or in good health (not recorded which). Sample: glioma tissue, nonneoplastic brain tissue, or PBMCs (not recorded which). The chain is built from TRBV28 and TRBJ2-3; D gene uncertain. CDR3 DNA sequence: TGTGCCAGCAGACCTCCTGCTGGAGCGAGAACCACAGATACGCAGTATTTT. Amino acids: CASRPPAGARTTDTQYF.